What follows is one T cell receptor beta chain and its context. This CDR3 spans 17 amino acids. J lost 0 bases, V lost 4 bases, and 9 bases had no gene match. Germline CDR1 reads LGHDT; CDR2 reads YNNKEL (reference sequence). This sample is part of a study of blood T cell repertoires in COVID-19. Some clones are missing from TCRdb's copy, which holds only in-frame ones; the method was immunoSEQ multiplex PCR. The sample holds around 160,000 clones, roughly 90% seen once. This clonotype was sampled from a human donor in a cohort sampled during active COVID-19. Sequences were obtained from peripheral blood. The rearrangement uses TRBV3-1 (or the pseudogene TRBV3-2) and TRBJ2-4; 7 bases are shared with TRBD2. CDR3 in amino acids: CASSPSGLAVAKNIQYF. For the CDR3, the DNA is TGTGCCAGCAGCCCCTCTGGGCTAGCGGTAGCCAAAAACATTCAGTACTTC.